This T cell receptor (beta chain) was identified in a study of T cell repertoires in cytomegalovirus infection. Across the study: CMV epitopes that were recently identified and HLA-C-restricted were used alongside well-studied HLA-B-restricted ones.

TCRdb ran MiXCR on the reads and lists one entry per CDR3 protein. The sample carries nearly 700,000 distinct CDR3 sequences, roughly a third recorded once. The CDR3 length is 15 residues. The V gene's germline CDR1 is SGHAT and CDR2 FQDESV (reference sequence). V gave up 5 bases and J gave up 4 bases; unmatched junction bases: 8. This clonotype was seen a few times. Its specificity is not known. The clonotype comes from a human donor in good health (CMV status not recorded). Some clones in this sample may be carry-over from other donors' samples. This sample comprised cultured PBMCs, obtained from culture after CMV antigen stimulation. The rearrangement joins TRBV11-1 to TRBJ2-1; 7 positions agree with TRBD2. The CDR3 DNA sequence: TGTGCCAGCAGCGCAACCCCGGGGGGATACAATGAGCAGTTCTTC. This encodes CASSATPGGYNEQFF.